The 22 T cell receptor beta chains reported below all come from one sample, sequenced in a study of a mutant IDH1 vaccine in newly diagnosed glioma. The assay was immunoSEQ multiplex PCR, and TCRdb's table has in-frame clones only and misses some. The sample lists about 60,000 clones; about 90% were seen once. The sample's time point: week 35, safety follow-up. All doses held 300 ug of mutant IDH1 20-mer peptide, with topical imiquimod. Their specific antigens are unknown. Here the sequenced sample was PBMCs, taken from a glioma patient whose treatment included an IDH1 peptide vaccine. Receptors were obtained from a man aged 40-55 years with glioma.

The chain links TRBV9 to TRBJ2-7; D not resolved. CDR3 length equals 14 residues. Germline CDR1 is SGDLS and CDR2 is YYNGEE. V was shortened by 4 bases and J by 6 bases, with 17 bases between the two germline ends. CDR3 protein: CASSLGNLPSEQYF. The DNA of the CDR3 is TGTGCCAGCAGCCTAGGAAACCTGCCCTCCGAGCAGTACTTC.

Comment on this clone: One end of the junction fails to match germline, which may point to a read error. CDR3 protein: CASSPASRDTQYF. The DNA for the CDR3 is TGTGCCAGCTCACCGGCTAGCAGAGATACGCAGTATTTT. The chain employs TRBV18 and TRBJ2-3, with a weak D call TRBD2 (5 bases). This CDR3 contains 13 residues. Germline values: CDR1 KGHSH, CDR2 LQKENI.

J is TRBJ2-3 and V is TRBV6-1, with a tentative D call TRBD1 (5 bases). V lost 10 bases to trimming and J lost 0 bases, with 17 bases between them. This CDR3 is 15 amino acids long. Germline lookup yields CDR1 MNHNS and CDR2 SASEGT. CDR3 amino acids: CATNRQSLSTDTQYF. In DNA, the CDR3 is TGTGCCACAAACCGACAGTCCCTTAGCACAGATACGCAGTATTTT.

This clone was seen once. V gene TRBV5-1 combines with J gene TRBJ2-7, with a possible D match to TRBD1 (7 bases). CDR1 SGHRS and CDR2 YFSETQ come from the germline V gene. CDR3 length: 16 amino acids. Trimming stripped 7 bases from V and 6 bases from J, with 26 bases between. In DNA, the CDR3 is TGCGCCAGCGCCCAAGGAGGAGCAGGGGGGATTCGCGAGCAGTACTTC. It specifies CASAQGGAGGIREQYF.

The chain has TRBV6-5 and TRBJ2-7; the D call may be TRBD1 or TRBD2 (5 bases each). The CDR3 loop spans 11 amino acids. V was clipped by 8 bases and J by 5 bases, with 10 bases between them. In germline, CDR1 is MNHEY, CDR2 SVGAGI. CDR3 in amino acids: CASRRGDEQYF. CDR3 bases: TGTGCCAGCCGGCGAGGGGACGAGCAGTACTTC.

The V gene is TRBV5-1, the J gene TRBJ2-6; 8 positions match TRBD1. J gave up 2 bases and V 4 bases, and 2 bases lay outside the gene matches. CDR1 and CDR2 (germline): SGHRS, YFSETQ. The CDR3 sequence is 15 residues long. CDR3 residues: CASSRTGTGANVLTF. In nucleotides, the CDR3 is TGCGCCAGCAGCCGGACAGGGACTGGGGCCAACGTCCTGACTTTC.

In nucleotides, the CDR3 is TGTGCCAGCAGCCAGTACAGGGGGAGCTCCTACGAGCAGTACTTC. Amino acids: CASSQYRGSSYEQYF. This chain connects TRBV7-6 to TRBJ2-7; 8 nucleotides line up with TRBD1. Unmatched junction bases numbered 6, after V lost 5 bases and J lost 0 bases. There are 15 residues in the CDR3. The germline V gene encodes CDR1 SGHVS and CDR2 FNYEAQ.

The chain employs TRBV19 and TRBJ2-5; 7 bases line up with TRBD2. CDR3 size: 17 residues. CDR1 is LNHDA and CDR2 is SQIVND in the germline V gene (reference sequence). The trim removed 4 bases at V and 1 base at J, leaving 12 bases unmatched. This CDR3 reads CASSTPGLTSTQETQYF. CDR3 sequence (DNA): TGTGCCAGTAGTACCCCGGGACTAACCTCTACCCAAGAGACCCAGTACTTC. Full variable domain (remainder filled in from reference TRBV19 and TRBJ2-5): DGGITQSPKYLFRKEGQNVTLSCEQNLNHDAMYWYRQDPGQGLRLIYYSQIVNDFQKGDIAEGYSVSREKKESFPLTVTSAQKNPTAFYLCASSTPGLTSTQETQYFGPGTRLLVL.

The gene calls are TRBV23-1 and TRBJ1-1, with 10 bases that match TRBD1. Being an ORF, TRBV23-1 has a function that is uncertain. V dropped 0 bases and J dropped 1; count of bases not matched to a gene: 5. The CDR3 covers 17 residues. The CDR3 DNA reads as TGCGCCAGCAGTCAATCCGGGACAGGGGAAAAGAACACTGAAGCTTTCTTT. The encoded protein is CASSQSGTGEKNTEAFF.

A few counts support this clone. V and J are TRBV6-4 and TRBJ2-3; D might be TRBD1 (5 bases). V was trimmed by 2 bases and J by 5 bases, leaving 14 bases between them. CDR3 length equals 15 residues. Germline V gives CDR1 MRHNA, CDR2 SNTAGT. Here the CDR3 DNA reads TGTGCCAGCAGTGACACCCAGGGTGGTGGAGATACGCAGTATTTT. It translates to CASSDTQGGGDTQYF.

The chain is built from TRBV5-1 and TRBJ2-1; tentatively, D is TRBD1 (5 bases). This CDR3 is 17 amino acids long. Germline V gene lookup returns CDR1 SGHRS and CDR2 YFSETQ. Deletions cut 1 base from V and 0 bases from J, with 14 bases between. The CDR3 spells CASSLLGVTSSYNEQFF. The CDR3 nucleotides are TGCGCCAGCAGCTTGCTAGGGGTCACGAGCTCCTACAATGAGCAGTTCTTC. Combining the CDR3 with reference TRBV5-1 and TRBJ2-1 gives the whole variable domain KAGVTQTPRYLIKTRGQQVTLSCSPISGHRSVSWYQQTPGQGLQFLFEYFSETQRNKGNFPGRFSGRQFSNSRSEMNVSTLELGDSALYLCASSLLGVTSSYNEQFFGPGTRLTVL.

This clone has only one observation. This sequence joins TRBV5-1 and TRBJ2-5; 14 bases fit TRBD2. The CDR3 is 15 residues long. After removal of 4 bases from V and 5 bases from J, the junction contained 4 bases not matched to a gene. Germline loops: CDR1 SGHRS, CDR2 YFSETQ. DNA for the CDR3: TGCGCCAGCAGCGTGGGGACTAGCGGGAGTGAGACCCAGTACTTC. Its protein is CASSVGTSGSETQYF.

The rearrangement uses TRBV5-8 and TRBJ1-4, with 9 bases matching TRBD1. Trimming took 3 bases from V and 7 from J; bases not matched to a gene: 10. The CDR3 sequence is 16 residues long. Germline V gene data show CDR1 as SGHTS and CDR2 as YDEGEE. The CDR3 loop reads CASSSGFTGGTEKLFF. The CDR3 DNA reads TGTGCCAGCAGCTCGGGATTTACAGGGGGCACTGAAAAACTGTTTTTT.

The chain is built from TRBV12-1 and TRBJ1-1. TRBV12-1 is described as a pseudogene. CDR3 size: 15 residues. In DNA form, the CDR3 reads TGTGCCAGCAGCTTACGCTACTTGGGAATCACTGAAGCTTTCTTT. Protein sequence: CASSLRYLGITEAFF.

The chain is built from TRBV7-2 and TRBJ2-1; 7 bases agree with TRBD1. There are 15 residues in the CDR3. From germline, CDR1 is SGHTA and CDR2 FQGNSA. The V and J ends lost 4 bases and 0 bases, in that order; junction bases with no gene match: 3. CDR3 DNA sequence: TGTGCCAGCAGCTCTACAGGGGACTCCTACAATGAGCAGTTCTTC. It encodes CASSSTGDSYNEQFF.

V usage is TRBV7-2 and J usage is TRBJ1-5; D is perhaps TRBD1 (5 bases). Germline assignment: CDR1 SGHTA and CDR2 FQGNSA. CDR3 length: 16 amino acids. The V end lost 2 bases, the J end lost 0 bases, and 11 bases lay between the germline ends. CDR3 sequence: CASSLSGTYSNQPQHF. Here the CDR3 DNA reads TGTGCCAGCAGCTTAAGCGGGACTTATAGCAATCAGCCCCAGCATTTT. The whole variable domain, remainder taken from reference TRBV7-2 and TRBJ1-5, is GAGVSQSPSNKVTEKGKDVELRCDPISGHTALYWYRQSLGQGLEFLIYFQGNSAPDKSGLPSDRFSAERTGGSVSTLTIQRTQQEDSAVYLCASSLSGTYSNQPQHFGDGTRLSIL.

This chain uses TRBV5-8 with TRBJ2-2; D possibly uses TRBD1 or TRBD2 (5 bases each). The CDR3 runs 16 residues. Between the trimmed V and J ends, which lost 0 bases and 0 bases, there was a span of 9 bases. Germline CDR1 reads SGHTS; CDR2 reads YDEGEE. The chain's CDR3 is CASSLGTGPNTGELFF. In nucleotides, the CDR3 is TGTGCCAGCAGCTTGGGTACGGGGCCGAACACCGGGGAGCTGTTTTTT.

V and J are TRBV7-2 and TRBJ2-1; D remains unclear. The CDR3 runs to 14 residues. Between the trimmed V and J ends, which lost 2 bases and 5 bases, there was a span of 10 bases. Germline values: CDR1 SGHTA, CDR2 FQGNSA. The chain's CDR3 is CASSLILDNNEQFF. The DNA for the CDR3 is TGTGCCAGCAGCTTAATACTGGATAACAATGAGCAGTTCTTC.

The rearrangement uses TRBV7-2 and TRBJ2-5; 8 bases agree with TRBD2. Trimming removed 7 bases from V and 0 bases from J; junction bases left unmatched: 13. The germline CDR1 and CDR2 sequences are SGHTA and FQGNSA. CDR3 length: 17 residues. The CDR3 nucleotides are TGTGCCAGCAACCCCTCCGGGGGACTAGTGTACCAAGAGACCCAGTACTTC. Its translation is CASNPSGGLVYQETQYF.

The CDR3 nucleotides are TGTGCCAGCAGCCCTGGACCCAGTACTTCCACTGGGGCCAACGTCCTGACTTTC. Amino acids: CASSPGPSTSTGANVLTF. The rearrangement links TRBV7-6 to TRBJ2-6; no reliable D call. Between the trimmed V and J ends, which lost 5 bases and 2 bases, there was a span of 19 bases. The germline V gene has CDR1 SGHVS and CDR2 FNYEAQ. This CDR3 spans 18 amino acids. The full variable domain, its missing parts supplied by reference TRBV7-6 and TRBJ2-6, is GAGVSQSPRYKVTKRGQDVALRCDPISGHVSLYWYRQALGQGPEFLTYFNYEAQQDKSGLPNDRFSAERPEGSISTLTIQRTEQRDSAMYRCASSPGPSTSTGANVLTFGAGSRLTVL.

The V and J genes are TRBV29-1 and TRBJ2-7; D perhaps matches TRBD1 (6 bases). This CDR3 is 11 amino acids long. CDR1 is SQVTM, CDR2 ANQGSEA, per germline. V lost 5 bases, J lost 7 bases, and 12 bases lay in between. CDR3 in amino acids: CSVSQGYEQYF. DNA of the CDR3: TGCAGCGTTTCACAGGGTTATGAGCAGTACTTC.

The chain is built from TRBV5-7 and TRBJ2-7; no definite D call. TRBV5-7 is designated an ORF whose function remains uncertain. This CDR3 comprises 16 residues. Trimming removed 4 bases from V and 1 base from J, with 18 bases in between. The CDR3 DNA sequence: TGTGCCAGCAGCCCCCAGCGTTTGTGGCAGTCCTACGAGCAGTACTTC. It encodes CASSPQRLWQSYEQYF.